Following are 22 T cell receptor beta chains from one sample sequenced in a study of shared clonotypes between healthy human individuals. Repertoires were generated with immunoSEQ multiplex PCR, while TCRdb's copy carries only in-frame clones and drops some. The table includes hundreds of thousands of clones, about 95% detected once. Sequencing was performed on naive CD4+ T cells sorted from blood. The sample's subset: CD45RA+ positively selected. These receptors came from a young woman in good health.

The V gene is TRBV29-1, the J gene TRBJ1-1; D uncertain. There are 12 residues in the CDR3. Germline-derived CDR1 and CDR2 are SQVTM and ANQGSEA. V gave up 4 bases and J gave up 0 bases, with 6 bases separating them. DNA for the CDR3: TGCAGCGTTGGGCGGCTGAACACTGAAGCTTTCTTT. It is translated as CSVGRLNTEAFF.

The chain couples TRBV28 to TRBJ2-3; D uncertain. The CDR3 runs 12 residues. Germline loops: CDR1 MDHEN, CDR2 SYDVKM. The V gene lost 6 bases and the J gene lost 3 bases, with 7 bases spanning the gap. As DNA, the CDR3 is TGTGCCAGCAGCCAGATAACAGATACGCAGTATTTT. Residues: CASSQITDTQYF.

The rearrangement joins TRBV5-1 to TRBJ2-3; 9 bases are a match to TRBD1. The V segment lost 7 bases and the J segment 3 bases; nucleotides outside the gene matches: 6. CDR3 length equals 14 residues. Germline assignment: CDR1 SGHRS and CDR2 YFSETQ. The CDR3 loop is CASEPGQGTDTQYF. In DNA, the CDR3 is TGCGCCAGCGAACCGGGACAGGGAACAGATACGCAGTATTTT.

The chain uses TRBV18 and TRBJ1-2, with a possible D match to TRBD1 (5 bases). Trimming shortened V by 2 bases and J by 1 base, and 11 bases separated the two germline ends. In germline, CDR1 is KGHSH, CDR2 LQKENI. The CDR3 loop spans 15 amino acids. CDR3 region: CASSPRGLDNYGYTF. DNA of the CDR3: TGTGCCAGCTCACCAAGGGGCCTGGATAACTATGGCTACACCTTC.

The chain links TRBV7-2 to TRBJ2-7; D gene uncertain. The V end was cut by 3 bases, the J end by 7 bases, with 13 bases between. Germline V gives CDR1 SGHTA, CDR2 FQGNSA. This CDR3 has 13 amino acids. CDR3 region: CASSFYPGREQYF. The DNA for the CDR3 is TGTGCCAGCAGCTTTTATCCGGGCCGGGAGCAGTACTTC.

The CDR3 nucleotides are TGTGCCAGCAGTTTACGGCGCAGGGGCCACTCTGGAAACACCATATATTTT. As protein: CASSLRRRGHSGNTIYF. The chain uses TRBV28 and TRBJ1-3; D may be TRBD1 (6 bases). From germline, CDR1 is MDHEN and CDR2 SYDVKM. V shed 2 bases and J shed 0 bases, with 14 bases lying between them. The CDR3 extends over 17 amino acids.

The rearrangement uses TRBV5-1 and TRBJ2-5; the D is unclear. This CDR3 is built from 13 residues. V was clipped by 5 bases and J by 5 bases, with 13 bases between them. Per germline, CDR1 SGHRS and CDR2 YFSETQ. CDR3 region: CASRPGSAETQYF. The CDR3 nucleotides are TGCGCCAGCAGACCTGGCTCAGCCGAGACCCAGTACTTC.

This chain connects TRBV18 to TRBJ2-7, with D possibly being TRBD1 (6 bases). The germline CDR1 and CDR2 sequences are KGHSH and LQKENI. V was pared by 2 bases and J by 3 bases, with 11 bases between. The CDR3 is made up of 14 amino acids. The CDR3 is CASSPNGQLYEQYF. The CDR3 region has the DNA TGTGCCAGCTCACCAAACGGACAGCTCTACGAGCAGTACTTC. The variable domain in full, completed from reference TRBV18 and TRBJ2-7, reads NAGVMQNPRHLVRRRGQEARLRCSPMKGHSHVYWYRQLPEEGLKFMVYLQKENIIDESGMPKERFSAEFPKEGPSILRIQQVVRGDSAAYFCASSPNGQLYEQYFGPGTRLTVT.

This sequence joins TRBV7-9 and TRBJ1-3; D uncertain. From germline, CDR1 is SEHNR and CDR2 FQNEAQ (reference sequence). The length of the CDR3 is 14 residues. Trimming shortened V by 5 bases and J by 0 bases, and 8 bases separated the two germline ends. CDR3 region: CASSHTVSGNTIYF. The DNA of the CDR3 is TGTGCCAGCAGCCATACAGTCTCTGGAAACACCATATATTTT. Together with reference TRBV7-9 and TRBJ1-3, the CDR3 gives the full variable domain: DTGVSQNPRHKITKRGQNVTFRCDPISEHNRLYWYRQTLGQGPEFLTYFQNEAQLEKSRLLSDRFSAERPKGSFSTLEIQRTEQGDSAMYLCASSHTVSGNTIYFGEGSWLTVV.

The chain links TRBV6-1 to TRBJ2-2; 11 bases map to TRBD1. This CDR3 spans 14 amino acids. Germline lookup yields CDR1 MNHNS and CDR2 SASEGT. The V gene end was trimmed by 10 bases and the J gene end by 6 bases; junction bases not matched to a gene: 7. As DNA, the CDR3 is TGTGCCACCTCACGGACAGGGGGCTCCGGGGAGCTGTTTTTT. It encodes CATSRTGGSGELFF.

V is TRBV25-1 and J is TRBJ2-7; 13 nucleotides agree with TRBD2. The trim removed 3 bases at V and 4 bases at J, leaving 6 bases unmatched. Germline lookup yields CDR1 MGHDK and CDR2 SYGVNS. The CDR3 runs to 16 residues. CDR3 sequence: CASSEGPGLAGYEQYF. The CDR3 DNA sequence: TGTGCCAGCAGTGAGGGCCCGGGACTAGCGGGATACGAGCAGTACTTC.

This rearrangement joins TRBV5-1 to TRBJ2-3, with D possibly being TRBD1 or TRBD2 (5 bases each). Germline CDR1 is SGHRS and CDR2 is YFSETQ. V was clipped by 4 bases and J by 1 base, with 7 bases between them. This CDR3 is 13 amino acids long. The CDR3 DNA reads TGCGCCAGCAGCCGGGACGGCACAGATACGCAGTATTTT. This gives the protein CASSRDGTDTQYF.

This chain links TRBV5-1 with TRBJ2-7; TRBD2 agrees at 8 bases. V shed 3 bases, J shed 5 bases, and the junction held 7 bases outside the gene matches. Looked up from germline, CDR1 is SGHRS and CDR2 is YFSETQ. The CDR3 contains 14 residues. CDR3 nucleotide sequence: TGCGCCAGCAGCTCACCGGGACTAGGGGACGAGCAGTACTTC. This translates into CASSSPGLGDEQYF. The full variable domain, in which reference TRBV5-1 and TRBJ2-7 provide the parts outside the CDR3, is KAGVTQTPRYLIKTRGQQVTLSCSPISGHRSVSWYQQTPGQGLQFLFEYFSETQRNKGNFPGRFSGRQFSNSRSEMNVSTLELGDSALYLCASSSPGLGDEQYFGPGTRLTVT.

This chain joins TRBV6-5 and TRBJ2-3; 8 bases are shared with TRBD1. Germline CDR1 MNHEY, CDR2 SVGAGI. The CDR3 contains 15 residues. V trimming: 6 bases; J trimming: 5 bases; junction bases outside the gene matches: 10. DNA for the CDR3: TGTGCCAGCAGCCCCGGGGGTACAGGGGGAGATACGCAGTATTTT. This codes for CASSPGGTGGDTQYF.

The chain uses TRBV11-2 and TRBJ1-5, with D possibly being TRBD1 (5 bases). Trimming cost V 0 bases and J 7 bases, with 16 bases left between them. The V gene's germline CDR1 is SGHAT and CDR2 FQNNGV. The CDR3 runs 16 residues. For the CDR3, the DNA is TGTGCCAGCAGCTTAGATGGCAGGGCCGTTGCCCAGCCCCAGCATTTT. Its protein is CASSLDGRAVAQPQHF.

The rearrangement links TRBV6-5 to TRBJ2-6; 8 bases align to TRBD1. V lost 0 bases, J lost 2 bases, and 0 bases stayed unmatched. CDR1 and CDR2 (germline): MNHEY, SVGAGI. This CDR3 comprises 16 residues. As DNA, the CDR3 is TGTGCCAGCAGTTACTCGGACAGGGCTGGGGCCAACGTCCTGACTTTC. It yields the protein CASSYSDRAGANVLTF.

This chain links TRBV28 with TRBJ2-5; 9 nucleotides line up with TRBD2. The J segment lost 5 bases and the V segment lost 5 bases, leaving 9 bases of the junction unmatched. This CDR3 is built from 15 residues. Germline CDR1 reads MDHEN; CDR2 reads SYDVKM. CDR3 bases: TGTGCCAGCAGTCCGAGACTAGCGGTTCGGGAGACCCAGTACTTC. Its protein is CASSPRLAVRETQYF. Full variable domain (remainder filled in from reference TRBV28 and TRBJ2-5): DVKVTQSSRYLVKRTGEKVFLECVQDMDHENMFWYRQDPGLGLRLIYFSYDVKMKEKGDIPEGYSVSREKKERFSLILESASTNQTSMYLCASSPRLAVRETQYFGPGTRLLVL.

V usage is TRBV18 and J usage is TRBJ2-2; no clear D. The CDR3 consists of 11 residues. V was pared by 6 bases and J by 7 bases, with 6 bases between. Germline lookup yields CDR1 KGHSH and CDR2 LQKENI. The CDR3 is CASSSDGELFF. The CDR3 nucleotides read TGTGCCAGCTCCTCCGACGGGGAGCTGTTTTTT.

The genes are TRBV5-4 and TRBJ2-5, with D possibly matching TRBD1 (5 bases). V was pared by 0 bases and J by 3 bases, with 9 bases between. CDR1 SGHNT and CDR2 YYREEE come from the germline V gene (reference sequence). The CDR3 length is 14 residues. CDR3 DNA sequence: TGTGCCAGCAGCTTGGCCCAAGGGGAAGAGACCCAGTACTTC. Translated, it gives CASSLAQGEETQYF.

The CDR3, as DNA: TGCAGCGTTGTCCGCGGTGCAGGGGGCGACGAGCAGTACTTC. Translation gives CSVVRGAGGDEQYF. The V gene is TRBV29-1, the J gene TRBJ2-7; 8 bases are a match to TRBD1. Germline CDR1 SQVTM, CDR2 ANQGSEA. CDR3 size: 14 residues. The trim removed 4 bases at V and 5 bases at J, leaving 10 bases unmatched.

V is TRBV6-1 and J is TRBJ2-7, with 14 bases aligning to TRBD2. Germline V gene lookup returns CDR1 MNHNS and CDR2 SASEGT. The CDR3 extends over 15 amino acids. V gave up 8 bases and J gave up 4 bases; unmatched junction bases: 7. CDR3 protein: CASSLGTSGRYEQYF. DNA for the CDR3: TGTGCCAGCTCACTCGGGACTAGCGGGAGATACGAGCAGTACTTC.

The chain carries TRBV7-9 and TRBJ1-2; 10 nucleotides align to TRBD1. CDR3 length equals 16 residues. The germline CDR1 and CDR2 sequences are SEHNR and FQNEAQ (reference sequence). The junction had 10 bases not matched to a gene; V was cut back by 6 bases and J by 3 bases. The CDR3: CASRGDRGRWDYGYTF. The CDR3 coding sequence is TGTGCCAGCAGGGGGGACAGGGGTCGTTGGGACTATGGCTACACCTTC. Using reference TRBV7-9 and TRBJ1-2 for the parts outside the CDR3, the full variable domain is DTGVSQNPRHKITKRGQNVTFRCDPISEHNRLYWYRQTLGQGPEFLTYFQNEAQLEKSRLLSDRFSAERPKGSFSTLEIQRTEQGDSAMYLCASRGDRGRWDYGYTFGSGTRLTVV.